This T cell receptor (beta chain) was retrieved from a study of blood T cell repertoires in COVID-19. At the level of the study: Collection of acute and convalescent COVID-19 samples took place in the United States, Italy and Spain. Sources were T cells, B-cell-depleted T cells, or PBMCs; the material itself was cDNA or gDNA.

Using immunoSEQ multiplex PCR, the repertoire was profiled, and TCRdb retains in-frame clones only, with some absent. The table records hundreds of thousands of clones, around 81% of them present only once. The V gene's germline CDR1 is SGHDT and CDR2 YYEEEE. Trimming cost V 4 bases and J 0 bases, with 11 bases left between them. This CDR3 is built from 15 residues. The source is a woman aged 40 to 55 with acute COVID-19. Sequences were obtained from PBMCs or T cells enriched from blood (not recorded which). The J gene is TRBJ1-5, the V gene TRBV5-6; D is perhaps TRBD1 (5 bases). CDR3 nucleotide sequence: TGTGCCAGCAGCCGTATGACAGATAGCAATCAGCCCCAGCATTTT. This encodes CASSRMTDSNQPQHF. Using reference TRBV5-6 and TRBJ1-5 for the parts outside the CDR3, the full variable domain is DAGVTQSPTHLIKTRGQQVTLRCSPKSGHDTVSWYQQALGQGPQFIFQYYEEEERQRGNFPDRFSGHQFPNYSSELNVNALLLGDSALYLCASSRMTDSNQPQHFGDGTRLSIL.